This T cell receptor (beta chain) was obtained from a study of CD8 T cells in ankylosing spondylitis. General study results and limits: Before this, some motif variants had been reported in reactive arthritis synovial fluid and blood. Blood of patients with ankylosing spondylitis appeared to be characterized by a TCR beta motif of several highly homologous variants.

Libraries for TCR beta were made by quantitative 5'-RACE with molecular barcodes. TCRdb ran MiXCR on the 5' RACE reads and lists one entry per CDR3 protein. The sample consists of around 160,000 distinct CDR3 sequences, 11% of them appearing once. Germline values: CDR1 MNHNS, CDR2 SASEGT. CDR3 length equals 13 residues. After removal of 6 bases from V and 6 bases from J, the junction contained 5 bases not matched to a gene. Ten or more counts support this clonotype. What it binds is not known. The chain has TRBV6-1 and TRBJ2-1, with 7 bases matching TRBD1. Sequencing was performed on blood, either unsorted or a sorted T cell fraction (not recorded which). The sequence came from a male donor with ankylosing spondylitis or in good health (not recorded which). The CDR3 sequence is CASSPQGSNEQFF. As DNA, the CDR3 is TGTGCCAGCAGCCCACAGGGGTCCAATGAGCAGTTCTTC.